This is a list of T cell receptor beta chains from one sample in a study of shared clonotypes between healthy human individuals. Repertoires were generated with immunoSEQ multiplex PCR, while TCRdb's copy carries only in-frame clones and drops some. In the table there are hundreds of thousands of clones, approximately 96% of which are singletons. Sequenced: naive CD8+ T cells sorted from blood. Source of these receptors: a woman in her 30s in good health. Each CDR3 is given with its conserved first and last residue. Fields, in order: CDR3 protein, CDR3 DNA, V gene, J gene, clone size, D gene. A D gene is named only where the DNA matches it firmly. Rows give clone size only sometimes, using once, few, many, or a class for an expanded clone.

CDR3aa: CASSQDPGGNTEAFF; CDR3nt: TGCGCCAGCAGCCAAGATCCAGGAGGGAACACTGAAGCTTTCTTT; v_gene: TRBV4-1; j_gene: TRBJ1-1; abundance: -; d_gene: -
CDR3aa: CASSVENPNTGELFF; CDR3nt: TGTGCCAGCAGCGTAGAGAACCCGAACACCGGGGAGCTGTTTTTT; v_gene: TRBV9; j_gene: TRBJ2-2; abundance: once; d_gene: -
CDR3aa: CASSDPGVGNTIYF; CDR3nt: TGTGCCAGCAGTGATCCAGGGGTCGGAAACACCATATATTTT; v_gene: TRBV2; j_gene: TRBJ1-3; abundance: -; d_gene: -
CDR3aa: CASSVSGTSTPLHF; CDR3nt: TGTGCCAGCAGCGTATCAGGGACCTCGACACCCCTCCACTTT; v_gene: TRBV9; j_gene: TRBJ1-6; abundance: -; d_gene: -
CDR3aa: CASSQVQGGLAFF; CDR3nt: TGTGCCAGCAGCCAAGTACAGGGGGGGTTGGCTTTCTTT; v_gene: TRBV14; j_gene: TRBJ1-1; abundance: few; d_gene: TRBD1
CDR3aa: CASSIAGGWGYNEQFF; CDR3nt: TGTGCCAGCAGTATAGCGGGAGGGTGGGGTTACAATGAGCAGTTCTTC; v_gene: TRBV2; j_gene: TRBJ2-1; abundance: -; d_gene: TRBD2
CDR3aa: CASGLKTTDTQYF; CDR3nt: TGTGCTAGTGGTTTGAAGACCACAGATACGCAGTATTTT; v_gene: TRBV12-5; j_gene: TRBJ2-3; abundance: -; d_gene: -
CDR3aa: CATSTWGFEAFF; CDR3nt: TGTGCCACCAGTACTTGGGGCTTTGAAGCTTTCTTT; v_gene: TRBV15; j_gene: TRBJ1-1; abundance: -; d_gene: -
CDR3aa: CASSLVDGFGLAATDTQYF; CDR3nt: TGTGCCAGCAGCTTAGTCGACGGATTCGGACTAGCGGCGACAGATACGCAGTATTTT; v_gene: TRBV7-6; j_gene: TRBJ2-3; abundance: once; d_gene: TRBD2
CDR3aa: CASSYIFEGQSEAFF; CDR3nt: TGTGCCAGCAGTTACATTTTCGAGGGACAGTCCGAAGCTTTCTTT; v_gene: TRBV6-5; j_gene: TRBJ1-1; abundance: once; d_gene: TRBD1
CDR3aa: CASTPGTGIGSPLHF; CDR3nt: TGTGCCAGCACCCCGGGGACAGGGATTGGGTCACCCCTCCACTTT; v_gene: TRBV28; j_gene: TRBJ1-6; abundance: -; d_gene: TRBD1